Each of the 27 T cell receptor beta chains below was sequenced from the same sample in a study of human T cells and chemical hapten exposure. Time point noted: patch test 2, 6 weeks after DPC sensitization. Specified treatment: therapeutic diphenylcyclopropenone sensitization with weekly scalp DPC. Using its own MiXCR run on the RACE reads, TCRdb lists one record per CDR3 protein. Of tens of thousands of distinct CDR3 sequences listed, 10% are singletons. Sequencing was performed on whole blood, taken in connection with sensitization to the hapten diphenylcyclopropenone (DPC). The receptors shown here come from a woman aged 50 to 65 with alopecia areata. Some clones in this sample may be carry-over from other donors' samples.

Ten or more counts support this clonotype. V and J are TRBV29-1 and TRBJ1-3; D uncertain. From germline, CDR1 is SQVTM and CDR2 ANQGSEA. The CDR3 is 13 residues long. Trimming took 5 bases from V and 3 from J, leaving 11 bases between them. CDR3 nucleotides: TGCAGCGTTTTATGGAAGGGTGGAAACACCATATATTTT. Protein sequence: CSVLWKGGNTIYF.

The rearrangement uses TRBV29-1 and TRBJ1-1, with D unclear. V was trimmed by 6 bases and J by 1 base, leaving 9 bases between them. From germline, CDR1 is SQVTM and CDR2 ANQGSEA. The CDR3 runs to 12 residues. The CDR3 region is CSVQYGNTEAFF. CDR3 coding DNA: TGCAGCGTACAGTATGGGAACACTGAAGCTTTCTTT. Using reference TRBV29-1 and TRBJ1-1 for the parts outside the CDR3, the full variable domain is SAVISQKPSRDICQRGTSLTIQCQVDSQVTMMFWYRQQPGQSLTLIATANQGSEATYESGFVIDKFPISRPNLTFSTLTVSNMSPEDSSIYLCSVQYGNTEAFFGQGTRLTVV.

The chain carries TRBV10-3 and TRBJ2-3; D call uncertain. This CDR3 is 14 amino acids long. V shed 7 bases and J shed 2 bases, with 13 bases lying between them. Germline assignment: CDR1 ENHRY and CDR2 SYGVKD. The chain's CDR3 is CAITSSPNTDTQYF. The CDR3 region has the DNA TGTGCCATCACTTCCAGCCCGAACACAGATACGCAGTATTTT.

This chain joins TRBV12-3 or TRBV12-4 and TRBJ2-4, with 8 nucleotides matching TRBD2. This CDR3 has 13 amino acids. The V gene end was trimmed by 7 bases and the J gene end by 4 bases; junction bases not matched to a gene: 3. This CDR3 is CASTGTRKNIQYF. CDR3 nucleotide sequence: TGTGCCAGCACGGGGACTAGAAAAAACATTCAGTACTTC.

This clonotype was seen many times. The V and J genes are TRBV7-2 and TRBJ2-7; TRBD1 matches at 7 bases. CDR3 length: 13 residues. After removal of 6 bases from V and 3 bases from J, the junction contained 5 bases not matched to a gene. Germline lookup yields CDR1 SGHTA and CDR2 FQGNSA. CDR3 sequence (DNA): TGTGCCAGCAGTACAGGGGCAGGCTACGAGCAGTACTTC. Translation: CASSTGAGYEQYF. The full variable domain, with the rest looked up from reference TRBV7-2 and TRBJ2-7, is GAGVSQSPSNKVTEKGKDVELRCDPISGHTALYWYRQSLGQGLEFLIYFQGNSAPDKSGLPSDRFSAERTGGSVSTLTIQRTQQEDSAVYLCASSTGAGYEQYFGPGTRLTVT.

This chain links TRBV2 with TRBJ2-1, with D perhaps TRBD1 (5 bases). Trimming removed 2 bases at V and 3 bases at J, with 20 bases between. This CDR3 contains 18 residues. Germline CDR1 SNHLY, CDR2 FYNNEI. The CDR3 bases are TGTGCCAGCAGTGAATATGGGGCCCCAGTAGATCTCTACAATGAGCAGTTCTTC. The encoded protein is CASSEYGAPVDLYNEQFF.

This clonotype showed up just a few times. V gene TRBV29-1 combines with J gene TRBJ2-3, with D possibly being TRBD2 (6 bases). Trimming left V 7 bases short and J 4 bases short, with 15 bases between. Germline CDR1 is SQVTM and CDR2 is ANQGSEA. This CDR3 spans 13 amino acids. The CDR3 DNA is TGCAGCGCCGGAGGAGGGGTAGCAGATACGCAGTATTTT. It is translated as CSAGGGVADTQYF.

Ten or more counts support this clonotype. DNA of the CDR3: TGCGCCAGCAGTCGGGCTAGCGGGATCTACGAGCAGTACTTC. It encodes CASSRASGIYEQYF. This chain connects TRBV23-1 to TRBJ2-7, with 9 positions matching TRBD2. TRBV23-1 is noted as an ORF with a role that remains uncertain. There are 14 residues in the CDR3. Losses at the gene ends were 4 bases for V and 3 bases for J; bases not matched to a gene: 4.

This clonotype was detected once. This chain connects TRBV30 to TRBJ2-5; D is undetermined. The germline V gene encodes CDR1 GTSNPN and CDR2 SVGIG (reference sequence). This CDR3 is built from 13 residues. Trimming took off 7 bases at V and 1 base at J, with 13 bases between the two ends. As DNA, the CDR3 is TGTGCCTACTCCCGCTGGCTCCAAGAGACCCAGTACTTC. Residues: CAYSRWLQETQYF.

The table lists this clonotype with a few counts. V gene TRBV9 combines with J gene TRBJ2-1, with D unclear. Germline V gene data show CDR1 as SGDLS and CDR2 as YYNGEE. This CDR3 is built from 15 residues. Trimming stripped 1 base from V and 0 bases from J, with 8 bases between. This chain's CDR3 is CASSVLTDSYNEQFF. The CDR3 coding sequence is TGTGCCAGCAGCGTACTAACAGACTCCTACAATGAGCAGTTCTTC.

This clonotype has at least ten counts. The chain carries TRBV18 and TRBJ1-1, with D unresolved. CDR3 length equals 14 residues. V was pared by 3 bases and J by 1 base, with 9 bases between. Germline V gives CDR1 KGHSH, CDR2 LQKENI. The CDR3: CASSPTRTNTEAFF. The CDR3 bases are TGTGCCAGCTCACCGACACGGACGAACACTGAAGCTTTCTTT.

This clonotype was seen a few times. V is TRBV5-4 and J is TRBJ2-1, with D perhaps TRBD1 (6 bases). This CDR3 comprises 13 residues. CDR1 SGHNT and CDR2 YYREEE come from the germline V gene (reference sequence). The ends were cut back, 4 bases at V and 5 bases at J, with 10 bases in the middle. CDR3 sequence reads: CASSPQGHNEQFF. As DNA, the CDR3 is TGTGCCAGCAGCCCACAGGGCCACAATGAGCAGTTCTTC.

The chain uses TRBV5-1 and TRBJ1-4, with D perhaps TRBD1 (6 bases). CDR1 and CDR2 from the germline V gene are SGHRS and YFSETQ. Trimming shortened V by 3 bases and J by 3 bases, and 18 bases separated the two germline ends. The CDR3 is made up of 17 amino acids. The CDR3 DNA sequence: TGCGCCAGCAGCTCTAAAGAAACAGGGAGAGCTAATGAAAAACTGTTTTTT. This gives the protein CASSSKETGRANEKLFF.

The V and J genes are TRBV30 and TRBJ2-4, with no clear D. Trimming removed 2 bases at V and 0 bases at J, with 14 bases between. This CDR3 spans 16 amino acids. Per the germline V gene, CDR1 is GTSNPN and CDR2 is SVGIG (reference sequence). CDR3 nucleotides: TGTGCCTGGAGTCGGGCAGGTAGAATAGCCAAAAACATTCAGTACTTC. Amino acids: CAWSRAGRIAKNIQYF.

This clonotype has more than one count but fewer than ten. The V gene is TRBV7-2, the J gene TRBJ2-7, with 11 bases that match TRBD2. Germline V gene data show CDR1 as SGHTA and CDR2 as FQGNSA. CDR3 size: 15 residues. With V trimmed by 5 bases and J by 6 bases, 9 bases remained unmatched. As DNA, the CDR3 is TGTGCCAGCAGCCCTAGACTAGCGGGACGGGTCGAGCAGTACTTC. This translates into CASSPRLAGRVEQYF.

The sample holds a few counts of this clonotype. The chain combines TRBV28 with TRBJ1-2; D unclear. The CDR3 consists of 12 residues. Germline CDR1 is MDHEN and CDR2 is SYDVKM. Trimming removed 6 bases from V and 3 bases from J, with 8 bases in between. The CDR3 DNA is TGTGCCAGCAGAGACAATGACTATGGCTACACCTTC. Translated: CASRDNDYGYTF.

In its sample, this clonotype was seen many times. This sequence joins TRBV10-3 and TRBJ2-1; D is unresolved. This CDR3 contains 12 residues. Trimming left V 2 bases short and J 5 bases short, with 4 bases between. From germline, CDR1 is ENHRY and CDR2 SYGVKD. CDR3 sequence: CAISETDNEQFF. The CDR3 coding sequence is TGTGCCATCAGTGAGACTGACAATGAGCAGTTCTTC.

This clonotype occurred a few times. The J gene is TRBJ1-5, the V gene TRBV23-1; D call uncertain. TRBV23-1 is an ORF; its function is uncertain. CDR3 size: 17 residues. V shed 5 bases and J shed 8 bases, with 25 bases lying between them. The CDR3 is CASSSQRRRLEIEPQHF. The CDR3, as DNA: TGCGCCAGCAGTTCCCAGAGGCGGCGACTTGAAATCGAGCCCCAGCATTTT.

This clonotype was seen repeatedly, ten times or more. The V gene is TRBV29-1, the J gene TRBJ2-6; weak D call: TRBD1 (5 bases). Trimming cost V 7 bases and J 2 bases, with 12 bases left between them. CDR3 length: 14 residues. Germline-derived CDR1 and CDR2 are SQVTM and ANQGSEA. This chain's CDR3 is CSAPQDPGANVLTF. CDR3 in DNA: TGCAGCGCTCCACAGGACCCTGGGGCCAACGTCCTGACTTTC.

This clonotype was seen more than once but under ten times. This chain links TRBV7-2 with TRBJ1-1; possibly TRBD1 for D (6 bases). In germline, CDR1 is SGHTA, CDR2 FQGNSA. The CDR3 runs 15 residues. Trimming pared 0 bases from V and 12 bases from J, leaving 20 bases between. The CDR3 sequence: CASSLAQGSFSGTFF. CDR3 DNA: TGTGCCAGCAGCTTAGCGCAGGGGAGCTTTTCTGGGACTTTCTTT.

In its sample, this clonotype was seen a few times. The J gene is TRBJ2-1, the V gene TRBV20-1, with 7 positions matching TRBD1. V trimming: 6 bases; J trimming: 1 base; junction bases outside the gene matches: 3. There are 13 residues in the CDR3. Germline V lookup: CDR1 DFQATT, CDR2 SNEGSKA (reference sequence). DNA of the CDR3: TGCAGTGCAACGGGACAGTCCTACAATGAGCAGTTCTTC. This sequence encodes CSATGQSYNEQFF.

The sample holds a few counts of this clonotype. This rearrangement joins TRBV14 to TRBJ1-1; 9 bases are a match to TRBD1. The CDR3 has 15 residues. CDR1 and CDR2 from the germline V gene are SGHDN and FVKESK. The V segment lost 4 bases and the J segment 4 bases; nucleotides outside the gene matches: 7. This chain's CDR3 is CASSPGQGWTTEAFF. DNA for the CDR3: TGTGCCAGCAGCCCGGGACAGGGATGGACCACTGAAGCTTTCTTT.

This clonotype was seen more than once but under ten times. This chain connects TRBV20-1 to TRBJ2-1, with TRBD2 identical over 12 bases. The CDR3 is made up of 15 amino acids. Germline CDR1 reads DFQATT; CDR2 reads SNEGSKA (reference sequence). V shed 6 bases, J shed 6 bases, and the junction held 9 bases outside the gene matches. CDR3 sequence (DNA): TGCAGTGCCCCCCCATCTAGCGGGAGGGCCAATGAGCAGTTCTTC. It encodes CSAPPSSGRANEQFF.

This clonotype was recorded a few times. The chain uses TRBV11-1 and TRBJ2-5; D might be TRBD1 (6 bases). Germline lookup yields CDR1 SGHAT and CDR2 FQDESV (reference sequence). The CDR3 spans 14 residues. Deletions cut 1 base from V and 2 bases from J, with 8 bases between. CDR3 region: CASSLGGGQETQYF. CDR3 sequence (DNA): TGTGCCAGCAGCTTAGGAGGGGGACAAGAGACCCAGTACTTC.

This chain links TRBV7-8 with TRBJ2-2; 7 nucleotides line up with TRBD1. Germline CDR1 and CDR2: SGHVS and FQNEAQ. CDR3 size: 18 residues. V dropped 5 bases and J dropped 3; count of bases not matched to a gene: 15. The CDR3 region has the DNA TGTGCCAGCAGCAAGGACAGGTTCTCTGGACGCGACACCGGGGAGCTGTTTTTT. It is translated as CASSKDRFSGRDTGELFF. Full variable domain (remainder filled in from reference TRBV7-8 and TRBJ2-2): GAGVSQSPRYKVAKRGQDVALRCDPISGHVSLFWYQQALGQGPEFLTYFQNEAQLDKSGLPSDRFFAERPEGSVSTLKIQRTQQEDSAVYLCASSKDRFSGRDTGELFFGEGSRLTVL.

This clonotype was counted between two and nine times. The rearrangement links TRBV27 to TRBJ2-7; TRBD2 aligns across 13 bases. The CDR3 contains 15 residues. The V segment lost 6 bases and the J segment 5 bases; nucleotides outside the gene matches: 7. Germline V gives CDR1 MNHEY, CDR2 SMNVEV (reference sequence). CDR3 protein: CASRARGLAGNEQYF. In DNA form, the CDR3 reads TGTGCCAGCAGGGCAAGGGGACTAGCGGGAAACGAGCAGTACTTC.

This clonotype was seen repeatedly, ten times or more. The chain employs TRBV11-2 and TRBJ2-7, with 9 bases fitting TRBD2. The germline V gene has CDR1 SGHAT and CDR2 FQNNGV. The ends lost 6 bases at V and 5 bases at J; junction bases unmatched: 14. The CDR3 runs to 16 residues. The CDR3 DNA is TGTGCCAGCAGGCTAGGGGTAGGAGCGGGAGGCAACGAGCAGTACTTC. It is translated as CASRLGVGAGGNEQYF.